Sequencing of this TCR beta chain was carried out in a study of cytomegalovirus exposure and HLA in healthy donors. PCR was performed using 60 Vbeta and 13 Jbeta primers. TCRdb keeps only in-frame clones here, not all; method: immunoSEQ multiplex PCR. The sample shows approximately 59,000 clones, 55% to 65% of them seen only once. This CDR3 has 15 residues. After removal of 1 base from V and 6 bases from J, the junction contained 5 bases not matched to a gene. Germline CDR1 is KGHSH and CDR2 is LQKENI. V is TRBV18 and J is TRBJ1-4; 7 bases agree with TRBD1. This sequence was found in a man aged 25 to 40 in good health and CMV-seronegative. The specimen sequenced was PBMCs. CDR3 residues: CASSPRTGEDEKLFF. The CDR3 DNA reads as TGTGCCAGCTCACCACGAACAGGGGAAGATGAAAAACTGTTTTTT.